This is a list of T cell receptor beta chains from one sample in a study of cytomegalovirus exposure and HLA in healthy donors. Here immunoSEQ multiplex PCR was the method, and the copy in TCRdb shows in-frame clones only, minus some. The sample holds 100,000 to 150,000 clones, 17% seen once. Sequencing input: PBMCs. The origin of the receptors is a female donor in good health and CMV-seropositive. Each CDR3 is given with its conserved first and last residue. A D gene is named only where the DNA matches it firmly. Clone size is not always given. Where it is, it says once, few, many or a class for expanded clones.

v_call,clone_size,d_call,j_call,cdr3_nt,cdr3_aa
TRBV30,once,NA,TRBJ2-5,TGTGCCTGGGAGGGGGGGGCCGCGGGAGAGACCCAGTACTTC,CAWEGGAAGETQYF
TRBV28,NA,NA,TRBJ1-5,TGTGCCAGCAGTTCCCCCGGGCAGCCCCAGCATTTT,CASSSPGQPQHF
TRBV11-2,few,NA,TRBJ2-3,TGTGCCAGCAGCTTAAGTTCAGGTATCACAGATACGCAGTATTTT,CASSLSSGITDTQYF
TRBV5-1,NA,NA,TRBJ2-3,TGCGCCAGCAGCCCTTCCGTGGGCAGCACAGATACGCAGTATTTT,CASSPSVGSTDTQYF
TRBV9,few,TRBD2,TRBJ2-7,TGTGCCAGCAGCGTAAGTACTAGCGGGGTCATTCCCTACGAGCAGTACTTC,CASSVSTSGVIPYEQYF
TRBV5-1,few,TRBD1,TRBJ2-1,TGCGCCAGCAGCTTAGTCGGACAGGGGGTCGATGAGCAGTTCTTC,CASSLVGQGVDEQFF
TRBV4-2,few,NA,TRBJ2-7,TGTGCCAGCAGCCCACATACTAACGAGCAGTACTTC,CASSPHTNEQYF
TRBV6-5,NA,NA,TRBJ1-3,TGTGCCAGCAGTTACTCTCCAGGGATCACCATATATTTT,CASSYSPGITIYF
TRBV15,once,NA,TRBJ2-7,TGTGCCACCAGCACTATGCAGGGTTCCTCCTACGAGCAGTACTTC,CATSTMQGSSYEQYF
TRBV4-3,NA,NA,TRBJ2-7,TGCGCCAGCAGCCAAGTTGCCGTTAACTCCTACGAGCAGTACTTC,CASSQVAVNSYEQYF
TRBV4-3,few,TRBD1,TRBJ2-7,TGCGCCAGCAGCCAAGGGACAGGGCCCACCTACGAGCAGTACTTC,CASSQGTGPTYEQYF
TRBV9,few,NA,TRBJ2-5,TGTGCCAGCAGCGTAGCTGGCAGGGCGGAGACCCAGTACTTC,CASSVAGRAETQYF
TRBV5-1,NA,NA,TRBJ1-1,TGCGCCAGCAGCTTGGTGCAGGGGTCCACTGAAGCTTTCTTT,CASSLVQGSTEAFF
TRBV7-8,NA,TRBD1,TRBJ1-2,TGTGCCAGCAGCTTAGTAGCAGGGGGACGGGGCTACACCTTC,CASSLVAGGRGYTF
TRBV6-1,NA,TRBD1,TRBJ2-1,TGTGCCAGCACCCGGACAGGGGATAATGAGCAGTTCTTC,CASTRTGDNEQFF
TRBV15,NA,NA,TRBJ1-4,TGTGCCACCAGCAGAGATCGGGGAGGAAAACTGTTTTTT,CATSRDRGGKLFF
TRBV7-6,NA,TRBD1,TRBJ1-2,TGTGCCAGCAGCTTACAGGCCGTGACAGGGGAAGGCTACACCTTC,CASSLQAVTGEGYTF
TRBV18,NA,NA,TRBJ2-7,TGTGCCAGCTCATCAAACCAGGGGTCGACGGGCGAGCAGTACTTC,CASSSNQGSTGEQYF
TRBV6-1,NA,TRBD1,TRBJ1-6,TGTGCCAGCATTCCGACAGGGGGCTTGAATTCACCCCTCCACTTT,CASIPTGGLNSPLHF
TRBV5-4,NA,TRBD1,TRBJ1-1,TGTGCCAGCCTCGAAGGGGGCAGGGGCTGGGTGAACACTGAAGCTTTCTTT,CASLEGGRGWVNTEAFF
TRBV4-3,few,TRBD2,TRBJ2-3,TGCGCCTCTAAGCCAAGGGGCGGGGGAACAGATACGCAGTATTTT,CASKPRGGGTDTQYF
TRBV2,NA,NA,TRBJ1-6,TGTGCCAGCAACCAGGGGCATAATTCACCCCTCCACTTT,CASNQGHNSPLHF
TRBV4-1,once,TRBD1,TRBJ1-2,TGCGCCAGCAGCTTTGACAGGGGGCTTTATGGCTACACCTTC,CASSFDRGLYGYTF
TRBV28,NA,NA,TRBJ1-5,TGTGCCAGCAGTTTTTCTTATCAGCCCCAGCATTTT,CASSFSYQPQHF
TRBV6-6,NA,TRBD1,TRBJ1-6,TGTGCCAGCAGCTTCAGACAGGGGGCAGGTTCACCCCTCCACTTT,CASSFRQGAGSPLHF
TRBV6-5,NA,TRBD1,TRBJ2-5,TGTGCCAGCAGTGCTAGACAGGGGGCAGAGACCCAGTACTTC,CASSARQGAETQYF
TRBV20-1,few,NA,TRBJ2-5,TGCAGTGCGCGGCGCCAAGAGACCCAGTACTTC,CSARRQETQYF
TRBV5-8,NA,TRBD2,TRBJ2-5,TGTGCCAGCAGCTTGGCAGCGGGGGGGCGAGAGACCCAGTACTTC,CASSLAAGGRETQYF
TRBV9,NA,TRBD2,TRBJ2-3,TGTGCCAGCAGCGCCTCGCTTTCTAGCGGCCACACCGGAGATACGCAGTATTTT,CASSASLSSGHTGDTQYF
TRBV28,NA,NA,TRBJ2-7,TGTGCCAGCATGAGTAATAGGAGAACCTACGAGCAGTACTTC,CASMSNRRTYEQYF
TRBV19,NA,TRBD1,TRBJ2-7,TGTGCCAGTAGTATGAGCATCGCTCAGGCAGGGGGCGACGAGCAGTACTTC,CASSMSIAQAGGDEQYF
TRBV5-1,NA,NA,TRBJ2-5,TGCGCCAGCAGCTTCTTCCCCCGGACTACAGAGACCCAGTACTTC,CASSFFPRTTETQYF
TRBV6-6,few,NA,TRBJ2-6,TGTGCCAGCAGTACTATGGACTCTGGGGCCAACGTCCTGACTTTC,CASSTMDSGANVLTF